The 10 T cell receptor beta chains below were found in one sample sequenced in a study of OX40 agonist ivuxolimab in advanced cancers. Here immunoSEQ multiplex PCR was the method, and the copy in TCRdb shows in-frame clones only, minus some. The sample has tens of thousands of clones, roughly four fifths seen once. The sequences come from CD4+ or CD8+ T cells sorted from blood, collected in a trial of the OX40 agonist ivuxolimab. Receptor source: an adult with an advanced solid tumor such as melanoma, head and neck, liver or kidney cancer.

On this clone itself: This CDR3 is also generated by other DNA sequences in the sample. The rearrangement uses TRBV10-3 and TRBJ1-5, with a weak D call TRBD1 (5 bases). The CDR3 covers 13 residues. V lost 4 bases and J lost 5, with 9 bases in between. Germline V gives CDR1 ENHRY, CDR2 SYGVKD. The CDR3 sequence: CAISGGGHQPQHF. In DNA, the CDR3 is TGTGCCATCAGTGGCGGGGGACATCAGCCCCAGCATTTT.

This clone showed up just once. The rearrangement joins TRBV18 to TRBJ1-6; D ambiguous. CDR3 length equals 14 residues. Germline V lookup: CDR1 KGHSH, CDR2 LQKENI. V was pared by 3 bases and J by 5 bases, with 8 bases between. In nucleotides, the CDR3 is TGTGCCAGCTCACCCGGACCCAATAATTCACCCCTCCACTTT. Protein product: CASSPGPNNSPLHF. The whole variable domain, filled in from reference TRBV18 and TRBJ1-6, reads NAGVMQNPRHLVRRRGQEARLRCSPMKGHSHVYWYRQLPEEGLKFMVYLQKENIIDESGMPKERFSAEFPKEGPSILRIQQVVRGDSAAYFCASSPGPNNSPLHFGNGTRLTVT.

The chain joins TRBV6-1 to TRBJ2-7; 8 positions match TRBD1. The CDR3 spans 16 residues. Germline trimming cut 4 bases from V and 0 bases from J; bases unmatched to any gene: 8. CDR1 MNHNS and CDR2 SASEGT come from the germline V gene. The CDR3 nucleotides are TGTGCCAGCAGTGGACAGGGGACCTTGAGCTCCTACGAGCAGTACTTC. The encoded protein is CASSGQGTLSSYEQYF.

V is TRBV5-4 and J is TRBJ1-5, with TRBD1 matching over 9 bases. The ends lost 5 bases at V and 7 bases at J; junction bases unmatched: 7. Germline V lookup: CDR1 SGHNT, CDR2 YYREEE (reference sequence). The length of the CDR3 is 14 residues. The CDR3 region has the DNA TGTGCCAGCAGTTTACAGGGGGCAAGGCAGCCCCAGCATTTT. It specifies CASSLQGARQPQHF. Full variable domain (outside the CDR3, taken from reference TRBV5-4 and TRBJ1-5): ETGVTQSPTHLIKTRGQQVTLRCSSQSGHNTVSWYQQALGQGPQFIFQYYREEENGRGNFPPRFSGLQFPNYSSELNVNALELDDSALYLCASSLQGARQPQHFGDGTRLSIL.

V gene TRBV27 combines with J gene TRBJ2-3, with 8 bases lining up with TRBD1. Germline-derived CDR1 and CDR2 are MNHEY and SMNVEV (reference sequence). The CDR3 length is 15 residues. V lost 3 bases and J lost 6; bases outside the gene matches: 8. The CDR3 DNA reads as TGTGCCAGCAGTTTGAGGGCAGGGGGCAGCGATACGCAGTATTTT. This codes for CASSLRAGGSDTQYF.

In DNA, the CDR3 is TGCGCCAGCAGCTTATCACCGGACAGGCTTGCCTACGAGCAGTACTTC. As protein: CASSLSPDRLAYEQYF. The V gene is TRBV5-1, the J gene TRBJ2-7; 7 nucleotides align to TRBD1. There are 16 residues in the CDR3. Germline loops: CDR1 SGHRS, CDR2 YFSETQ. Losses at the gene ends were 2 bases for V and 2 bases for J; bases not matched to a gene: 10.

The V gene is TRBV4-1, the J gene TRBJ1-4; D possibly corresponds to TRBD1 (5 bases). The CDR3 runs 17 residues. The germline CDR1 and CDR2 sequences are MGHRA and YSYEKL. V gave up 0 bases and J gave up 10 bases, with 21 bases separating them. In nucleotides, the CDR3 is TGCGCCAGCAGCCAAGATCCCGGACGCAGCCAAGGGGCAAAACTGTTTTTT. Translation gives CASSQDPGRSQGAKLFF.

This chain joins TRBV27 and TRBJ2-5; D is unresolved. CDR1 and CDR2 from the germline V gene are MNHEY and SMNVEV (reference sequence). The CDR3 loop spans 14 amino acids. Trimming pared 6 bases from V and 2 bases from J, leaving 13 bases between. The CDR3 spells CASRPTWIQETQYF. For the CDR3, the DNA is TGTGCCAGCAGACCTACTTGGATTCAAGAGACCCAGTACTTC.

The rearrangement links TRBV15 to TRBJ2-1, with 12 positions matching TRBD2. Germline V lookup: CDR1 LNHNV, CDR2 YYDKDF (reference sequence). The CDR3 is made up of 16 amino acids. With 1 base clipped from V and 5 bases from J, the junction kept 3 bases outside the gene matches. CDR3 protein: CATSRASGRANNEQFF. DNA of the CDR3: TGTGCCACCAGCAGAGCTAGCGGGAGGGCTAACAATGAGCAGTTCTTC.

This clone was observed once. V is TRBV10-2 and J is TRBJ2-3, with 13 bases aligning to TRBD2. Per germline, CDR1 WSHSY and CDR2 SAAADI. This CDR3 has 15 residues. V dropped 7 bases and J dropped 1; count of bases not matched to a gene: 2. The CDR3 loop is CASIGLAGGTDTQYF. The CDR3 coding sequence is TGCGCCAGCATCGGACTAGCGGGGGGCACAGATACGCAGTATTTT.